Listed here are 22 T cell receptor beta chains from one sample, sequenced in a study of T cells in Graves' hyperthyroidism and ophthalmopathy. RNA transcripts provided the source from which TCR beta CDR3 regions were amplified. HTBI primers were used for first-round RT-PCR of the TCR CDR3. Via MiXCR, TCRdb re-called the multiplex PCR reads, giving one row per CDR3 protein. The sample has a few hundred thousand distinct CDR3 sequences; 13% to 15% are singletons. The sequencing input was blood. The receptors were sampled from a woman in her late teens or twenties with Graves' hyperthyroidism.

There are many counts of this clonotype. The gene calls are TRBV11-1 and TRBJ1-1, with D perhaps TRBD1 (5 bases). Per germline, CDR1 SGHAT and CDR2 FQDESV (reference sequence). The germline V and J ends were trimmed by 5 bases and 5 bases, with 27 bases remaining between them. The CDR3 has 18 residues. The CDR3 spells CASSAPENEGLGETEAFF. In nucleotides, the CDR3 is TGTGCCAGCAGCGCACCCGAGAACGAGGGGCTCGGGGAGACTGAAGCTTTCTTT.

J is TRBJ2-1 and V is TRBV6-5; D tentatively reads TRBD1 or TRBD2 (5 bases each). The CDR3 runs to 16 residues. V lost 0 bases and J 1 base, leaving 10 bases between the germline ends. Germline CDR1 MNHEY, CDR2 SVGAGI. CDR3 protein: CASSYSWDASYNEQFF. The CDR3 DNA is TGTGCCAGCAGTTACTCGTGGGACGCATCCTACAATGAGCAGTTCTTC.

This clonotype has ten or more counts. V usage is TRBV20-1 and J usage is TRBJ2-3; the match to TRBD1 covers 9 bases. V gave up 6 bases and J gave up 0 bases; unmatched junction bases: 7. CDR3 size: 15 residues. From germline, CDR1 is DFQATT and CDR2 SNEGSKA (reference sequence). CDR3 amino acids: CSAGRDRVSTDTQYF. The CDR3, as DNA: TGCAGTGCGGGCCGGGACAGGGTTAGCACAGATACGCAGTATTTT.

This clonotype turned up a few times. This rearrangement joins TRBV9 to TRBJ2-2, with 7 bases identical to TRBD1. Germline values: CDR1 SGDLS, CDR2 YYNGEE. CDR3 size: 16 residues. J lost 4 bases, V lost 4 bases, and 10 bases had no gene match. The CDR3: CASSPLGQVGTGELFF. DNA for the CDR3: TGTGCCAGCAGCCCTCTCGGACAGGTGGGCACCGGGGAGCTGTTTTTT.

The V call is TRBV30, the J call TRBJ1-6; tentatively, D is TRBD1 (6 bases). Trimming cost V 0 bases and J 13 bases, with 7 bases left between them. CDR1 and CDR2 (germline): GTSNPN, SVGIG (reference sequence). The CDR3 extends over 11 amino acids. CDR3 sequence: CAWSVGGPLHF. The CDR3 DNA follows: TGTGCCTGGAGTGTAGGGGGGCCCCTCCACTTT. Supplemented by reference TRBV30 and TRBJ1-6, the full variable domain reads SQTIHQWPATLVQPVGSPLSLECTVEGTSNPNLYWYRQAAGRGLQLLFYSVGIGQISSEVPQNLSASRPQDRQFILSSKKLLLSDSGFYLCAWSVGGPLHFGNGTRLTVT.

This clonotype turned up a few times. The chain employs TRBV19 and TRBJ1-5, with D maybe TRBD1 (5 bases). This CDR3 comprises 16 residues. Trimming removed 6 bases from V and 6 bases from J, with 21 bases in between. The germline V gene encodes CDR1 LNHDA and CDR2 SQIVND (reference sequence). The CDR3 nucleotides are TGTGCCAGTAGGCCTTCAAGGGGAGGGAATACTCAGCCCCAGCATTTT. Its translation is CASRPSRGGNTQPQHF. Variable domain in full (rest from reference TRBV19 and TRBJ1-5): DGGITQSPKYLFRKEGQNVTLSCEQNLNHDAMYWYRQDPGQGLRLIYYSQIVNDFQKGDIAEGYSVSREKKESFPLTVTSAQKNPTAFYLCASRPSRGGNTQPQHFGDGTRLSIL.

This clonotype was observed many times. The J gene is TRBJ2-1, the V gene TRBV5-6; D may be TRBD1 or TRBD2 (5 bases each). CDR1 SGHDT and CDR2 YYEEEE come from the germline V gene. The V gene lost 1 base and the J gene lost 15 bases, with 20 bases spanning the gap. This CDR3 is built from 14 residues. The CDR3 nucleotides read TGTGCCAGCAGCTTGCTGGTTGATGGGGCTAGCTGGTTCTTC. It yields the protein CASSLLVDGASWFF.

This chain joins TRBV7-2 and TRBJ2-2; D call uncertain. Germline V CDR1 and CDR2: SGHTA, FQGNSA. This CDR3 is 13 amino acids long. V shed 0 bases and J shed 8 bases, with 7 bases lying between them. The CDR3 is CASSLAHRGELFF. The CDR3 DNA sequence: TGTGCCAGCAGCTTAGCTCATCGGGGGGAGCTGTTTTTT.

The J gene is TRBJ1-5, the V gene TRBV2, with D possibly TRBD1 on 6 matching bases. CDR1 is SNHLY, CDR2 FYNNEI, per germline. V gave up 6 bases and J gave up 4 bases, with 16 bases separating them. This CDR3 contains 15 residues. CDR3 nucleotides: TGTGCCAGCAGGCTACAGGGTATTAGTAATCAGCCCCAGCATTTT. Translation gives CASRLQGISNQPQHF.

Many counts were recorded for this clonotype. The chain couples TRBV5-6 to TRBJ2-5; TRBD1 agrees at 8 bases. CDR3 size: 17 residues. V lost 4 bases to trimming and J lost 5 bases; unmatched junction nucleotides: 16. Germline CDR1 and CDR2: SGHDT and YYEEEE. Here the CDR3 reads CASSMTGQGRAEETQYF. The CDR3 DNA is TGTGCCAGCAGCATGACCGGACAGGGTCGGGCGGAGGAGACCCAGTACTTC.

This clonotype has a count of ten or more. This chain joins TRBV27 and TRBJ1-1; D is possibly TRBD1 (5 bases). Trimming cost V 3 bases and J 4 bases, with 12 bases left between them. The CDR3 length is 14 residues. Germline CDR1 is MNHEY and CDR2 is SMNVEV (reference sequence). CDR3 loop: CASSFGTATTEAFF. The CDR3 DNA is TGTGCCAGCAGTTTCGGGACCGCCACCACTGAAGCTTTCTTT.

This clonotype was found a few times. The rearrangement links TRBV7-9 to TRBJ2-7, with 10 bases aligning to TRBD1. Germline loops: CDR1 SEHNR, CDR2 FQNEAQ (reference sequence). This CDR3 has 12 amino acids. V was clipped by 5 bases and J by 6 bases; unmatched bases: 1. The chain's CDR3 is CASSRDRGEQYF. Written as DNA, the CDR3 is TGTGCCAGCAGCCGGGACAGGGGCGAGCAGTACTTC.

There are many counts of this clonotype. The rearrangement links TRBV19 to TRBJ2-6; TRBD1 aligns across 10 bases. The CDR3 consists of 15 residues. Germline trimming cut 9 bases from V and 4 bases from J; bases unmatched to any gene: 6. From germline, CDR1 is LNHDA and CDR2 SQIVND (reference sequence). The CDR3, as DNA: TGTGCCAGCCGGGACAGGGGCGCGGGGGCCAACGTCCTGACTTTC. Translation: CASRDRGAGANVLTF. Full variable domain (outside the CDR3, taken from reference TRBV19 and TRBJ2-6): DGGITQSPKYLFRKEGQNVTLSCEQNLNHDAMYWYRQDPGQGLRLIYYSQIVNDFQKGDIAEGYSVSREKKESFPLTVTSAQKNPTAFYLCASRDRGAGANVLTFGAGSRLTVL.

This clonotype was detected ten times or more. The chain couples TRBV7-9 to TRBJ2-5; D is uncertain. The CDR3 is 14 amino acids. Deletions cut 2 bases from V and 2 bases from J, with 9 bases between. Germline V lookup: CDR1 SEHNR, CDR2 FQNEAQ (reference sequence). The CDR3, as DNA: TGTGCCAGCAGCTTAATAGCCATACAAGAGACCCAGTACTTC. This gives the protein CASSLIAIQETQYF.

The sample holds many counts of this clonotype. The chain links TRBV30 to TRBJ2-7; the D is unclear. From germline, CDR1 is GTSNPN and CDR2 SVGIG (reference sequence). The CDR3 totals 15 residues. V lost 3 bases, J lost 3 bases, and 18 bases lay in between. DNA of the CDR3: TGTGCCTGGAGGGACCCTGGTTACAAGAACTACGAGCAGTACTTC. Residues: CAWRDPGYKNYEQYF.

This clonotype was recorded at least ten times. V gene TRBV20-1 combines with J gene TRBJ1-4; D is undetermined. Germline CDR1 is DFQATT and CDR2 is SNEGSKA (reference sequence). The CDR3 totals 14 residues. Trimming removed 1 base at V and 7 bases at J, with 13 bases between. The CDR3, as DNA: TGCAGTGCTAGAGTTATGGGGATAGGTGAAAAACTGTTTTTT. Its protein is CSARVMGIGEKLFF.

The table lists this clonotype with many counts. The CDR3 DNA sequence: TGTGCCAGCAGTTTATCGGCTGGGGCGGATACGCAGTATTTT. As protein: CASSLSAGADTQYF. The V gene is TRBV27, the J gene TRBJ2-3, with a tentative D call TRBD1 (5 bases). The length of the CDR3 is 14 residues. Germline loops: CDR1 MNHEY, CDR2 SMNVEV (reference sequence). V lost 0 bases, J lost 6 bases, and 10 bases lay in between.

This clonotype was recorded many times. This sequence joins TRBV12-5 and TRBJ2-1, with D possibly TRBD1 on 6 matching bases. The length of the CDR3 is 16 residues. Germline V gene sequence: CDR1 LGHNT, CDR2 FRNRAP. Trimming shortened V by 3 bases and J by 4 bases, and 16 bases separated the two germline ends. The CDR3 DNA reads as TGTGCTAGTGGTTTAAAACAGGGTAAGCCTTACAATGAGCAGTTCTTC. It yields the protein CASGLKQGKPYNEQFF.

For this clonotype: A much more abundant neighbour one base away suggests this may be a read error. V gene TRBV12-3 or TRBV12-4 combines with J gene TRBJ2-5, with D perhaps matching TRBD1 (6 bases). The CDR3 consists of 17 residues. CDR3 amino acids: CASSLARIQGRREAQYF. The CDR3 DNA reads TGTGCCAGCAGTTTAGCGCGAATACAGGGCAGGCGAGAGGCCCAGTACTTC.

This clonotype was picked up one time. This chain joins TRBV2 and TRBJ1-2; D is undetermined. This CDR3 spans 11 amino acids. V was cut by 6 bases and J by 5 bases, with 7 bases left in between. CDR1 is SNHLY and CDR2 is FYNNEI in the germline V gene. CDR3 residues: CASRDRYGYTF. For the CDR3, the DNA is TGTGCCAGCAGGGATCGGTATGGCTACACCTTC.

In this sample, this clonotype turned up many times. The chain recombines TRBV4-1 with TRBJ2-3, with a possible D match to TRBD1 (5 bases). The CDR3 covers 17 residues. The germline V gene encodes CDR1 MGHRA and CDR2 YSYEKL. The V and J ends lost 0 bases and 2 bases respectively, with 15 bases between them. The CDR3 sequence: CASSQDGDSIHTDTQYF. CDR3 coding DNA: TGCGCCAGCAGCCAAGACGGTGACAGCATCCACACAGATACGCAGTATTTT.

Ten or more counts support this clonotype. DNA for the CDR3: TGTGCCAGCAGTTTAGGGAGAAGTGGCGGGGGGACCCAGTACTTC. It yields the protein CASSLGRSGGGTQYF. This chain links TRBV12-3 or TRBV12-4 with TRBJ2-5; 7 bases are shared with TRBD2. This CDR3 has 15 amino acids. V shed 1 base and J 7 bases; nucleotides not matched to a gene: 9.